The 3 T cell receptor beta chains below were found in one sample sequenced in a study of T cells in Graves' hyperthyroidism and ophthalmopathy. TCR beta CDR3 sequences were amplified from RNA transcripts. First-round RT-PCR targeting the TCR CDR3 was performed with the HTBI primer set. TCRdb processed the multiplex PCR reads anew with MiXCR; each CDR3 protein has one entry. The sample shows roughly 170,000 distinct CDR3 sequences, over 15% of them seen only once. Sequencing was done on a sample of blood. Every receptor here comes from a woman in her fifties or sixties with Graves' hyperthyroidism.

This clonotype was detected ten times or more. This chain connects TRBV18 to TRBJ2-3; 7 bases line up with TRBD2. The CDR3 contains 19 residues. Unmatched junction bases numbered 13, after V lost 0 bases and J lost 1 base. Per the germline V gene, CDR1 is KGHSH and CDR2 is LQKENI. The CDR3 DNA reads TGTGCCAGCTCACCACCTCTCCCCACTAGCGTCATCCGCACAGATACGCAGTATTTT. It codes for CASSPPLPTSVIRTDTQYF.

Comments on this clonotype: A much larger clone is a single base away; this may be a read error. The chain carries TRBV2 and TRBJ1-2; D not resolved. Per germline, CDR1 SNHLY and CDR2 FYNNEI. This CDR3 has 11 amino acids. Deletions cut 4 bases from V and 4 bases from J, with 4 bases between. The CDR3 bases are TGTGCCAGCAGTGGTTTCTATGGCTACACCTTC. Its translation is CASSGFYGYTF. Supplemented by reference TRBV2 and TRBJ1-2, the full variable domain reads EPEVTQTPSHQVTQMGQEVILRCVPISNHLYFYWYRQILGQKVEFLVSFYNNEISEKSEIFDDQFSVERPDGSNFTLKIRSTKLEDSAMYFCASSGFYGYTFGSGTRLTVV.

In its sample, this clonotype was seen many times. V and J are TRBV2 and TRBJ1-1; TRBD1 might be the D (5 bases). V was pared by 3 bases and J by 0 bases, with 14 bases between. Germline V gene data show CDR1 as SNHLY and CDR2 as FYNNEI. CDR3 size: 16 residues. The CDR3 DNA reads as TGTGCCAGCAGTGATTCGACAGTTTCCATGAACACTGAAGCTTTCTTT. Translated: CASSDSTVSMNTEAFF.